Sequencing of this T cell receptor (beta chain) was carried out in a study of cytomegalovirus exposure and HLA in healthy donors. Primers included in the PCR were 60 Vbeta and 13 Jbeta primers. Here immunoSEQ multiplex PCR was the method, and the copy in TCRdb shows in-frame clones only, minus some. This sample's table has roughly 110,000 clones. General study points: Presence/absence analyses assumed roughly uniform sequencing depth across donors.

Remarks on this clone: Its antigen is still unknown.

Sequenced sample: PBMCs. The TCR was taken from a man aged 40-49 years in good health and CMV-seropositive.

Written as DNA, the CDR3 is TGTGCCAGCAGCCGACAAGCCCCTCAGACAGGGCGGGGCTATGGCTACACCTTC. Encoded protein: CASSRQAPQTGRGYGYTF. The genes are TRBV27 and TRBJ1-2; 7 bases are a match to TRBD1. The CDR3 is 18 residues long. J lost 4 bases, V lost 6 bases, and 20 bases had no gene match. Per the germline V gene, CDR1 is MNHEY and CDR2 is SMNVEV (reference sequence).